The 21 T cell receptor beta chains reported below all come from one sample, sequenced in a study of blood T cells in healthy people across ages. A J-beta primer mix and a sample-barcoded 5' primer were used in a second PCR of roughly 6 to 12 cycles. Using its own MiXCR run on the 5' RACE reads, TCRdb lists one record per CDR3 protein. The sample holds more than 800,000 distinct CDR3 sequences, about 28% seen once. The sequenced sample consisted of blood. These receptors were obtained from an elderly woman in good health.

CDR3 region: CASSRPGWDTQYF. DNA for the CDR3: TGTGCCAGCAGCCGGCCGGGGTGGGATACGCAGTATTTT. The chain joins TRBV6-2 or TRBV6-3 to TRBJ2-3, with a tentative D call TRBD2 (5 bases). Per germline, CDR1 MNHEY and CDR2 SVGEGT. The CDR3 has 13 residues. V gave up 6 bases and J gave up 6 bases, with 13 bases separating them.

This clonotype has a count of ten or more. In nucleotides, the CDR3 is TGTGCCAGCAGCCAGTCCGAAGCGGGGGTCCCCCCAGATACGCAGTATTTT. Translated, it gives CASSQSEAGVPPDTQYF. This chain joins TRBV4-2 and TRBJ2-3, with 8 bases lining up with TRBD2. V dropped 3 bases and J dropped 4; count of bases not matched to a gene: 12. This CDR3 is built from 17 residues. The germline V gene has CDR1 LGHNA and CDR2 YNFKEQ.

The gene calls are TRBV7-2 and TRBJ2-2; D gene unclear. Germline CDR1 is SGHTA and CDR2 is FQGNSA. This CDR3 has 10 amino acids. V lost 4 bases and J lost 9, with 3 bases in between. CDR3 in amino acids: CASSYRELFF. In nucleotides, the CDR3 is TGTGCCAGCAGCTACCGGGAGCTGTTTTTT.

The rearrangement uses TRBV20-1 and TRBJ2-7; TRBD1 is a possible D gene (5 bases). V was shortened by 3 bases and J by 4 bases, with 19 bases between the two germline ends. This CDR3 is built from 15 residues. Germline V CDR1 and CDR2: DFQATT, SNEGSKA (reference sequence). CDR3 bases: TGCAGTGCTAGGGGAAGGGGATTGATCTATTACGAGCAGTACTTC. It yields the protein CSARGRGLIYYEQYF.

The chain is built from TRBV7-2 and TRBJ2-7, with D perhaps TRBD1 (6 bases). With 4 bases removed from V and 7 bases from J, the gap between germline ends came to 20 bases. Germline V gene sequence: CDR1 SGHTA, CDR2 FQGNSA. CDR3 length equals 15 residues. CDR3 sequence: CASSSGERVNNEQYF. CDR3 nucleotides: TGTGCCAGCAGCTCAGGGGAGAGAGTCAACAATGAGCAGTACTTC.

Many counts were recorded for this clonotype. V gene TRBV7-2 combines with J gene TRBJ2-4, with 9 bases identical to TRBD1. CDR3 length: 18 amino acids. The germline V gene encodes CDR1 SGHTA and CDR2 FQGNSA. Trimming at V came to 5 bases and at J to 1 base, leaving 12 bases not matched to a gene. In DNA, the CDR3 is TGTGCCAGCAGCCAGTCCCGGGACAGGGTCGGGGCCAAAAACATTCAGTACTTC. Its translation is CASSQSRDRVGAKNIQYF.

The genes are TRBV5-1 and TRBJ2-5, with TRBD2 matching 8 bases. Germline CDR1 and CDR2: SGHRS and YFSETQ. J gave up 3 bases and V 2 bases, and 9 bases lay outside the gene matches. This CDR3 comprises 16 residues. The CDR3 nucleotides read TGCGCCAGCAGCTTTGTCCCTCGGGGGGGGGAAGAGACCCAGTACTTC. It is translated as CASSFVPRGGEETQYF.

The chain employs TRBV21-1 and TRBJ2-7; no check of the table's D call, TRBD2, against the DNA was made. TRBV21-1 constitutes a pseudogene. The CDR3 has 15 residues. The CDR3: CASSKVGLYPYEQYF. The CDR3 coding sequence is TGTGCCAGCAGCAAAGTAGGACTATACCCCTACGAGCAGTACTTC.

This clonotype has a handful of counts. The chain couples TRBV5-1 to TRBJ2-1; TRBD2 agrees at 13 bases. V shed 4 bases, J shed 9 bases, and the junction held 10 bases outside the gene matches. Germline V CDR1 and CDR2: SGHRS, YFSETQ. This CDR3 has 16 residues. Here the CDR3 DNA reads TGCGCCAGCAGCGCCACTAGCGGGGGGGCCCCTGGTGAGCAGTTCTTC. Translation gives CASSATSGGAPGEQFF.

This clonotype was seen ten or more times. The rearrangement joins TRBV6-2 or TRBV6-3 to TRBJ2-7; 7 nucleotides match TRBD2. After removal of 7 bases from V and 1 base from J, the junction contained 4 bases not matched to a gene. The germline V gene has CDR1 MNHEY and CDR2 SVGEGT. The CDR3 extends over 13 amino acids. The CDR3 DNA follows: TGTGCCAGCACTCGGGGGGAGTCCTACGAGCAGTACTTC. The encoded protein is CASTRGESYEQYF.

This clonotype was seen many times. CDR3 loop: CASSQSPGQTQETQYF. The CDR3 coding sequence is TGCGCCAGCAGCCAATCCCCGGGACAGACCCAAGAGACCCAGTACTTC. This chain connects TRBV4-1 to TRBJ2-5, with 7 nucleotides matching TRBD1. Germline CDR1 and CDR2: MGHRA and YSYEKL. With V trimmed by 2 bases and J by 1 base, 7 bases remained unmatched. CDR3 length: 16 amino acids.

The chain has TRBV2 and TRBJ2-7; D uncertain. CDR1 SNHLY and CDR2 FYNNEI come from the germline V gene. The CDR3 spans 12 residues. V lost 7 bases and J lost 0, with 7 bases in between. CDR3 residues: CASTLSSYEQYF. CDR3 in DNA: TGTGCCAGCACCCTGAGCTCCTACGAGCAGTACTTC.

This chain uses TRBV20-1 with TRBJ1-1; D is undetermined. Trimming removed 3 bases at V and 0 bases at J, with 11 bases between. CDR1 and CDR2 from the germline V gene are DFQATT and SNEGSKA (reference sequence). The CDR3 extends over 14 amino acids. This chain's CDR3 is CSARDPVVNTEAFF. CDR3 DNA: TGCAGTGCTAGGGACCCTGTAGTGAACACTGAAGCTTTCTTT.

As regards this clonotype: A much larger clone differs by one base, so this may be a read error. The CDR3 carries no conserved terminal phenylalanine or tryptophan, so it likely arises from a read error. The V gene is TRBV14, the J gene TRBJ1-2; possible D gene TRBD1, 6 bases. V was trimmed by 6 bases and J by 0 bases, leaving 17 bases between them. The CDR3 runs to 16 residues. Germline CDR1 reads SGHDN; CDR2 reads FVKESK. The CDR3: CASSPRGAGANYGYTV. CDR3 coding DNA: TGTGCCAGCAGTCCCAGGGGAGCAGGGGCTAACTATGGCTACACCGTC.

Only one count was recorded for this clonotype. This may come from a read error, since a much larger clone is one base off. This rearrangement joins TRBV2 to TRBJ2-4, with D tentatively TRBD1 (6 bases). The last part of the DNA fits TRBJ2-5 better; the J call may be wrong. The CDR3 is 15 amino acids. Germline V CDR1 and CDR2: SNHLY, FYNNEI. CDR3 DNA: TGTGCCAGCAGGCAACAGGGCCTGGTGCAAGAGACCCAGTACTTC. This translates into CASRQQGLVQETQYF.

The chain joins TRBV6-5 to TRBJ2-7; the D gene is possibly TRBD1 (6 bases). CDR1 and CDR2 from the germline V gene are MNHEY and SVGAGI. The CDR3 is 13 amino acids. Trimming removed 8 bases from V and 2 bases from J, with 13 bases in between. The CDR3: CASVNRVTYEQYF. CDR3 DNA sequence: TGTGCCAGCGTAAACAGGGTGACCTACGAGCAGTACTTC.

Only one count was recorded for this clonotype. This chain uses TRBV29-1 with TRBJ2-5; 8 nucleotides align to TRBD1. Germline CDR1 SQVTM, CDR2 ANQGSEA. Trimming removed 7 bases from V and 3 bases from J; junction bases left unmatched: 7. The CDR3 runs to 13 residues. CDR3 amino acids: CSATRQGKETQYF. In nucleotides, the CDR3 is TGCAGCGCCACAAGACAGGGGAAAGAGACCCAGTACTTC.

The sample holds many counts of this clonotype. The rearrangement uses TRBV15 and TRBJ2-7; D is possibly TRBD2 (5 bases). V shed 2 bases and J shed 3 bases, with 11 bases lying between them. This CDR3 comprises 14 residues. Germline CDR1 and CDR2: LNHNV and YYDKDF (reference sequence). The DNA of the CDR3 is TGTGCCACCAGCAGAAAAGAGGGAGACTACGAGCAGTACTTC. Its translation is CATSRKEGDYEQYF.

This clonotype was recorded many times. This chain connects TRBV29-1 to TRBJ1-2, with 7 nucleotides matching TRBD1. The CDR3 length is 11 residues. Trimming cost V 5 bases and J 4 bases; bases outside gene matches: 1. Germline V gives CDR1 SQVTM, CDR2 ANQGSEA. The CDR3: CSVTGVYGYTF. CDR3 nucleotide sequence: TGCAGCGTTACAGGGGTCTATGGCTACACCTTC.

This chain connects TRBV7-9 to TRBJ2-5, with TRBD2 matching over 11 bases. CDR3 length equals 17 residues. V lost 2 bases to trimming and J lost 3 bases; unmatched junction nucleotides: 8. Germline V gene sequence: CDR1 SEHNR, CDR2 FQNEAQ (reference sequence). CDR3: CASSLPLAGAVEETQYF. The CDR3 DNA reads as TGTGCCAGCAGCTTACCACTAGCGGGAGCTGTAGAAGAGACCCAGTACTTC.

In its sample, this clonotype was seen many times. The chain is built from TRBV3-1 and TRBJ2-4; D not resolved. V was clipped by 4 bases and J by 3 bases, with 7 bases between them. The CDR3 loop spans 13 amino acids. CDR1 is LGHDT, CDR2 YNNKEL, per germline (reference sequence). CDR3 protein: CASSLGIKNIQYF. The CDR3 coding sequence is TGTGCCAGCAGCCTGGGGATCAAAAACATTCAGTACTTC.